The entry that follows covers one T cell receptor (beta chain) sequence. Its antigen is not known. The data were taken from a study of T cell repertoires in ileal Crohn's disease. Broader study findings: Endoscopic recurrence occurred in every patient whose clonality exceeded 26.8%. Clonal expansions were more frequent in active smokers than non-smokers at surgery. Mucosal expansions were suggested to be mainly CD8 T cells.

Germline V lookup: CDR1 MNHNS, CDR2 SASEGT. V lost 2 bases and J lost 2, with 4 bases in between. The CDR3 totals 13 residues. Profiled with immunoSEQ multiplex PCR; TCRdb holds only in-frame clones, not every one. The table lists under 9,000 clones, roughly 74% of them singletons. Material: ileal tissue. The sequence came from an adult with Crohn's disease. The chain combines TRBV6-1 with TRBJ1-3; no reliable D call. The CDR3 sequence is CASSELTGNTIYF. Written as DNA, the CDR3 is TGTGCCAGCAGTGAACTTACTGGAAACACCATATATTTT.